The TCR beta chain under discussion was sequenced for a study of shared clonotypes between healthy human individuals. V trimming: 7 bases; J trimming: 1 base; junction bases outside the gene matches: 11. Germline-derived CDR1 and CDR2 are MDHEN and SYDVKM. This CDR3 contains 16 residues. Profiling relied on immunoSEQ multiplex PCR, and the TCRdb table lists in-frame clones only, not all of them. Among 2 million to 3 million clones listed, roughly 93% were seen once. The specimen sequenced was naive CD4+ T cells from PBMCs. Subset denoted: CD45RA+ positively selected. This clonotype originated in a young man in good health. Some clones in this sample may be carry-over from other donors' samples. The rearrangement uses TRBV28 and TRBJ2-5; TRBD2 matches 8 bases. Here the CDR3 reads CASMVRASGLQETQYF. The DNA for the CDR3 is TGTGCCAGCATGGTCCGGGCTAGCGGGCTCCAAGAGACCCAGTACTTC.